This record looks at one TCR beta chain sequence and its context. What antigen it recognizes has not been identified. Base qualities are not recorded, but no much larger clone differs from it by a single base. These data originate in a study of long-term antiretroviral therapy in people with HIV (dated by TCRdb to about 2022). Background on the whole study: The earliest samples were collected roughly a decade before the 2015 WHO recommendation for immediate ART, at a time when ART was usually postponed until CD4 counts fell. No cross-contamination during QIAcube processing was seen in test extractions of a monoclonal T-cell line run alongside 25 to 35 polyclonal samples. Of the roughly 27 participants with HIV, about twelve were female. The cohort contributed fewer than 200 cryopreserved PBMC samples from a few dozen adults with confirmed HIV infection, collected serially over a mean of approximately six years (range 1-12). This retrospective serial study examined whether starting ART and sustained HIV suppression were associated with changes in the composition and diversity of the TRB repertoire in peripheral blood. Study-level results and caveats: A significant increase in TRB diversity was found to be associated with ART initiation, although TRB diversity was observed to remain significantly below that of transplant donor controls even after long-term ART. The repertoire was dominated across all time points by expanded TRB clones identified before ART initiation, although this dominance was seen to fluctuate and to decrease in many PLHIV after ART. Because PBMC availability was limited, only the TCR beta chain was sequenced, with no alpha chain pairing. The samples span the years 2004 to 2017, and the ART regimens used may be less effective than current regimens. Inferences about post-ART repertoire changes were limited because no data were available on ART adherence, viral resistance or therapy changes. Because pre-ART samples had limited cell numbers, profiling was done on unsorted PBMC rather than on sorted CD4+ and CD8+ T cells. Compared with controls, HIV repertoires had narrower CDR3 length ranges, and the network structure pointed to an antigen-experienced repertoire that shifted only slightly toward naive after ART.

The immunoSEQ hsTCRB v3.0 assay was used at survey level resolution to sequence the TRB variable region. TRB sequencing targeted a depth of about 40,000-55,000 T-cell genomes per sample. TRB libraries were pooled and sequenced on an Illumina MiSeq using a v3 150-cycle kit. For the original study's pipeline: Analysis of repertoires was carried out in R inside a reproducible Nextflow workflow spanning QC, data transformation and analysis. LymphoSeq2, an R package for AIRR-Seq data exploration, was used to implement custom analyses. A few samples yielding fewer than 5000 total TRB sequences were excluded, leaving 188 analyzed HIV repertoires. Among the 170 to 200 retained HIV repertoires, approximately 59 were collected before ART initiation and roughly 130 after ART initiation. Each repertoire was downsampled to 5000 TRB nucleotide sequences, and summary statistics were averaged across 100 downsampling iterations. The analysis kept only TRB sequences whose CDR3 regions were at least seven amino acids long. Diversity was assessed using a clonality score derived from Shannon entropy and using the Gini coefficient. Repertoire networks linked the top 5000 CDR3 amino acid sequences whenever two sequences differed by an edit distance of one. For TRB CDR3 amino acid sequences, GLIPH2 was used to predict antigen specificity groups and MHC restriction. To flag known associations with CMV, EBV, HIV or tissue antigens, CDR3 amino acid sequences were compared against VDJdb and McPAS-TCR. Pre-ART, post-ART and control groups were compared with Wilcoxon signed-rank tests and Holm-Bonferroni correction. TCRdb carries this immuneACCESS record with in-frame sequences only. Its versions omit some clonotypes, under half of them owing to an unresolved V gene in the studies checked, with the rest unexplained. The D gene and trimming were derived from the DNA, and the V and J assignments and clone size from that table. The sample table lists around 30,000 clones, roughly 85% of them with a count of one. Of the sample, around 4.4% is held by the ten largest clones.

Participants were included only if at least one PBMC sample before ART initiation and at least two post-ART samples were available. All participants with HIV were treated in the United States of America. Before DNA extraction, cryopreserved samples containing about 1-11 million PBMC were thawed and washed. At the time of the earliest PBMC sample, participants with HIV were aged between about 20 and 60 years. PBMC samples were contributed by each participant from 1-4 timepoints before ART initiation and 2-8 timepoints after ART initiation, with a median of 7 samples. Serial HIV viral load, CD4+ T-cell count, ART history and demographic data were obtained for every participant. Genomic DNA was extracted from unsorted PBMC with a Qiagen kit on a QIAcube, with processing performed in batches of 12 samples. This sequence was found in a man between 18 and 29 years old with HIV. The material was unsorted PBMCs, obtained 3.3 years after starting antiretroviral therapy.

The CDR3 sequence is CASSLDGGRTDFF. Read as DNA, the sequence is TGCGCCAGCAGCTTGGATGGGGGCAGGACGGACTTCTTC. This receptor chain uses TRBV5-1 and TRBJ2-1; perhaps TRBD1 is the D gene, with 6 bases matching. V is cut by 0 bases and J by 16 bases, and the space between the germline ends is 17 bases. There are 13 amino acids in the CDR3, from cysteine to phenylalanine inclusive. Only the CDR3 DNA stays, 39 bases, in frame from base 1. CDR1 and CDR2 are drawn from the germline V gene: SGHRS, YFSETQ.